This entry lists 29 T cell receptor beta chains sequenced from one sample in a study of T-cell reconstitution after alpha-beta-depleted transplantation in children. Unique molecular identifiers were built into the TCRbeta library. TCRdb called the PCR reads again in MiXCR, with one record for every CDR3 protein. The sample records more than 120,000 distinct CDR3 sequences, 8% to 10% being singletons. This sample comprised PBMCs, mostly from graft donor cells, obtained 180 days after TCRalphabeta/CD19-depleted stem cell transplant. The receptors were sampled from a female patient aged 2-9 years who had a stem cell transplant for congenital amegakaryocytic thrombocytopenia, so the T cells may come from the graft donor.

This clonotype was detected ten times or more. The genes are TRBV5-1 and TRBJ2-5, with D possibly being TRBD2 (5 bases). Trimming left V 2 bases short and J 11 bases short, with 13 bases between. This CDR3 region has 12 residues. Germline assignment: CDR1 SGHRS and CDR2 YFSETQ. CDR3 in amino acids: CASSFDGKVQYF. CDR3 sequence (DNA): TGCGCCAGCAGCTTCGACGGGAAGGTTCAGTACTTC.

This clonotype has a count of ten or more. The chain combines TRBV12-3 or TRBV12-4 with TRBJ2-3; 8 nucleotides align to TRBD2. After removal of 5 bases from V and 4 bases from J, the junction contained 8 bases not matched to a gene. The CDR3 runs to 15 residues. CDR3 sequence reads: CASSPQGTRADTQYF. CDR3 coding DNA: TGTGCCAGCAGTCCGCAGGGGACTAGGGCAGATACGCAGTATTTT.

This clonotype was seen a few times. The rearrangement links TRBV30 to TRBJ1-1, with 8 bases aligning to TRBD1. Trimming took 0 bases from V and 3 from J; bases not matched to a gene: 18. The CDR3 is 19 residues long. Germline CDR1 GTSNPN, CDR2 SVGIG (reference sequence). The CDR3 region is CAWSVQVRDRGWRYTEAFF. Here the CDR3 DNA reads TGTGCCTGGAGTGTACAAGTTCGCGACAGGGGATGGAGGTACACTGAAGCTTTCTTT.

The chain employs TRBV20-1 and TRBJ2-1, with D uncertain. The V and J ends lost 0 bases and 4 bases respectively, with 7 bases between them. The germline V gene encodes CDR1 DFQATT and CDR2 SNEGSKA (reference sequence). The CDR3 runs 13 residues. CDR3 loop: CSARDPEYNEQFF. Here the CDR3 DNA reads TGCAGTGCTAGAGATCCCGAATACAATGAGCAGTTCTTC.

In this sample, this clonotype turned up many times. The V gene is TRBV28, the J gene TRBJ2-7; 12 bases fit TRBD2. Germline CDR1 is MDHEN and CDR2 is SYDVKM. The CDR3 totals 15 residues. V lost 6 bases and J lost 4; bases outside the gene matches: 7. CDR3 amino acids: CASRRLAGAGYEQYF. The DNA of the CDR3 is TGTGCCAGCAGGAGACTAGCGGGAGCCGGGTACGAGCAGTACTTC.

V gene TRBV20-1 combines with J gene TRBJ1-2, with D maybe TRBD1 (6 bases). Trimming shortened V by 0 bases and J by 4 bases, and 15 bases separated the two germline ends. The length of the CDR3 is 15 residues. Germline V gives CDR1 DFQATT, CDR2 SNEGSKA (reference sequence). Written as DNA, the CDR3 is TGCAGTGCTAGAGATCCGCAGGGGAGGCTCTATGGCTACACCTTC. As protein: CSARDPQGRLYGYTF.

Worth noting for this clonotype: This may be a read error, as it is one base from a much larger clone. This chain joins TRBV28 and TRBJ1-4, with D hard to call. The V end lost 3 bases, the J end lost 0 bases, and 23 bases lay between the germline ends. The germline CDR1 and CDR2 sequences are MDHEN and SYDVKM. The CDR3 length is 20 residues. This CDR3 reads CASSFWFTPTTSATNEKLFF. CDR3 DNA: TGTGCCAGCAGTTTTTGGTTTACACCGACGACCTCTGCAACTAATGAAAAACTGTTTTTT.

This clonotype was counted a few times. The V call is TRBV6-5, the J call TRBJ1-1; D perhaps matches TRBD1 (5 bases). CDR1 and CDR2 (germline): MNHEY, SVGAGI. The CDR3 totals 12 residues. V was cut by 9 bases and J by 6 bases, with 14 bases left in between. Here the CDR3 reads CASIRPGSEAFF. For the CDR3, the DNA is TGTGCCAGTATAAGACCAGGGTCTGAAGCTTTCTTT.

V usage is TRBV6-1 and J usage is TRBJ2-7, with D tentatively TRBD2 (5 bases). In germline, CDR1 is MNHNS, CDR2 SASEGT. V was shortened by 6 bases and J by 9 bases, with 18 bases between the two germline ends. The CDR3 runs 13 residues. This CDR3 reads CASRRRVFEGQYF. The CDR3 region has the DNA TGTGCCAGCAGGAGACGGGTGTTTGAGGGGCAGTACTTC.

The CDR3 here is CASSSLTGEAFF. DNA of the CDR3: TGTGCCAGCAGCTCACTTACAGGGGAAGCTTTCTTT. The chain uses TRBV7-9 and TRBJ1-1; a weak D match, TRBD1 (6 bases). CDR3 size: 12 residues. V lost 4 bases, J lost 8 bases, and 11 bases lay in between. Germline V gives CDR1 SEHNR, CDR2 FQNEAQ (reference sequence).

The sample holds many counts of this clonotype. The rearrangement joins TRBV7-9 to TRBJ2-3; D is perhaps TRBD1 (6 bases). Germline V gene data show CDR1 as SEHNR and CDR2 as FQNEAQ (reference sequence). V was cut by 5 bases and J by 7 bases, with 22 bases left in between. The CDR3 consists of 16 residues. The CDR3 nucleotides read TGTGCCAGCAGCCCTACGGACAGTGCTATTTTGAATACGCAGTATTTT. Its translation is CASSPTDSAILNTQYF.

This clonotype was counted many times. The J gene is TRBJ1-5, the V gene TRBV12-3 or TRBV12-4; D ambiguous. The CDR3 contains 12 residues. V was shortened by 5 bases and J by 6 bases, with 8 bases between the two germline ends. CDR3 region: CASSPLGQPQHF. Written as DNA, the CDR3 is TGTGCCAGCAGTCCGCTCGGTCAGCCCCAGCATTTT.

CDR3 amino acids: CSVIRGTMNTGELFF. CDR3 DNA: TGCAGCGTAATTAGGGGGACAATGAACACCGGGGAGCTGTTTTTT. The chain links TRBV29-1 to TRBJ2-2; tentatively, D is TRBD1 (6 bases). Germline V gene sequence: CDR1 SQVTM, CDR2 ANQGSEA. The CDR3 consists of 15 residues. Deletions cut 6 bases from V and 1 base from J, with 15 bases between.

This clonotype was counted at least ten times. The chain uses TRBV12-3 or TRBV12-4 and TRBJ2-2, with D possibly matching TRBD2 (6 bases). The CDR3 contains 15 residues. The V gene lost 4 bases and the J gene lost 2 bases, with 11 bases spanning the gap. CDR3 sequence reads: CASSSIAENTGELFF. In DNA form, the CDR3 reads TGTGCCAGCAGTTCCATAGCGGAAAACACCGGGGAGCTGTTTTTT.

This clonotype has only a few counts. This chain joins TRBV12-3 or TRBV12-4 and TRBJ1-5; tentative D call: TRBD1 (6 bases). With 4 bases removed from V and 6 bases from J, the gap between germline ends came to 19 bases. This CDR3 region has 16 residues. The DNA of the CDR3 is TGTGCCAGCAGTTCGGCAGGACAGCCCGGGGGTCAGCCCCAGCATTTT. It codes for CASSSAGQPGGQPQHF.

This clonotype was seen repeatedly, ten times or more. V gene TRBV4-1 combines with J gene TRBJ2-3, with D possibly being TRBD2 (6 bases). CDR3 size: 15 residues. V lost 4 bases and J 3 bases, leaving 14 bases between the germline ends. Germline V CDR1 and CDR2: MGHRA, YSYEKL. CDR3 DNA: TGCGCCAGCAGCCCGTGGGGGGATCGGACAGATACGCAGTATTTT. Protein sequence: CASSPWGDRTDTQYF.

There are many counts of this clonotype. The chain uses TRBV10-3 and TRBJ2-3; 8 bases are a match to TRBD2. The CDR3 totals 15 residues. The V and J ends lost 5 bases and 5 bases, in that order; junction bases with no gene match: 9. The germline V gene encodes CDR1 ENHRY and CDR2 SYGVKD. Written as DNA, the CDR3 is TGTGCCATCAGTTCCGGGACTAGGAAGGGAGATACGCAGTATTTT. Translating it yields CAISSGTRKGDTQYF.

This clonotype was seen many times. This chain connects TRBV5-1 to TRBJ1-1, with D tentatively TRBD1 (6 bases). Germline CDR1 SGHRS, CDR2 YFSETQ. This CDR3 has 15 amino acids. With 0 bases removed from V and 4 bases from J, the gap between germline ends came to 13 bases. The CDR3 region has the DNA TGCGCCAGCAGCTTGGACCCAAGGGGGAGCACTGAAGCTTTCTTT. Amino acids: CASSLDPRGSTEAFF. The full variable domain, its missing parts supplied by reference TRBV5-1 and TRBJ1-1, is KAGVTQTPRYLIKTRGQQVTLSCSPISGHRSVSWYQQTPGQGLQFLFEYFSETQRNKGNFPGRFSGRQFSNSRSEMNVSTLELGDSALYLCASSLDPRGSTEAFFGQGTRLTVV.

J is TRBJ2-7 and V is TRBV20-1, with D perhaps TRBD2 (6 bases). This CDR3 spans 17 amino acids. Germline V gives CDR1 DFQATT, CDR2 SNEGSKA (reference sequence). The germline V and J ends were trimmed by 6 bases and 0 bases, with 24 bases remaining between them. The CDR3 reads CSAAPSIAALSSYEQYF. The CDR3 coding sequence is TGCAGTGCCGCTCCCTCCATAGCGGCCTTAAGCTCCTACGAGCAGTACTTC.

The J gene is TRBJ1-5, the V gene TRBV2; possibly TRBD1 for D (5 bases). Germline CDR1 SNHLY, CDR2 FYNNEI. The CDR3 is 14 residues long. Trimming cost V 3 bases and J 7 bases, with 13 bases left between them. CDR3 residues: CASSDFQGHQPQHF. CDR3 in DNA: TGTGCCAGCAGTGACTTCCAGGGTCACCAGCCCCAGCATTTT.

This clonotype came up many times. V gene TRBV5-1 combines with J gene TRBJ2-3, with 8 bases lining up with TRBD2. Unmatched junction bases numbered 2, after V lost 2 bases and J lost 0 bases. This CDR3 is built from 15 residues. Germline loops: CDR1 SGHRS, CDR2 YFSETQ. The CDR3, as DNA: TGCGCCAGCAGCTTCACGGGGGGGAGCACAGATACGCAGTATTTT. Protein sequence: CASSFTGGSTDTQYF.

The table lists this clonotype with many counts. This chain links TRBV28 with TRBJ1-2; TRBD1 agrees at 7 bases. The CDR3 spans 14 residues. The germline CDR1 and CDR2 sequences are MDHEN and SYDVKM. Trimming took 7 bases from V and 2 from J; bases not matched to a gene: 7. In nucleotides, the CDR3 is TGTGCCAGCAACATACAGGGGAGGAACTATGGCTACACCTTC. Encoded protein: CASNIQGRNYGYTF.

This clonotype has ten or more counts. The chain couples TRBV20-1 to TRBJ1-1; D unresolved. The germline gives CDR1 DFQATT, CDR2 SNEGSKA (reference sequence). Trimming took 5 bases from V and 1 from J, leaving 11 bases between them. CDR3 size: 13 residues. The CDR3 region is CSADTDPNTEAFF. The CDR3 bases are TGCAGTGCTGATACAGACCCGAACACTGAAGCTTTCTTT.

CDR3 in DNA: TGTGCCAGCAGCTTTCATAACCGTGTCGGCTACGAGCAGTACTTC. Translated: CASSFHNRVGYEQYF. The chain joins TRBV5-5 to TRBJ2-7, with D hard to call. The CDR3 is made up of 15 amino acids. Germline CDR1 and CDR2: SGHKS and YYEKEE (reference sequence). Trimming left V 2 bases short and J 3 bases short, with 15 bases between.

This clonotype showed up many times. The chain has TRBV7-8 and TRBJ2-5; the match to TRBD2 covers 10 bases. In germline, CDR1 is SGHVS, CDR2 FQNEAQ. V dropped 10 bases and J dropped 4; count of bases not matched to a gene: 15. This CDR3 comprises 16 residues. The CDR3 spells CATTQWASGRGETQYF. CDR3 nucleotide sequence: TGTGCCACTACACAGTGGGCGAGCGGGAGGGGAGAGACCCAGTACTTC.

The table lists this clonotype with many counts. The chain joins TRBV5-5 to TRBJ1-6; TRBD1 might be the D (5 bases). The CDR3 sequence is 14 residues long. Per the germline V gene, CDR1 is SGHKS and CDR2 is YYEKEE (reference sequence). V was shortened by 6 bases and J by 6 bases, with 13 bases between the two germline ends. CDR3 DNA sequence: TGTGCCAGCAATGTGGGGCCTCGTAATTCACCCCTCCACTTT. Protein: CASNVGPRNSPLHF.

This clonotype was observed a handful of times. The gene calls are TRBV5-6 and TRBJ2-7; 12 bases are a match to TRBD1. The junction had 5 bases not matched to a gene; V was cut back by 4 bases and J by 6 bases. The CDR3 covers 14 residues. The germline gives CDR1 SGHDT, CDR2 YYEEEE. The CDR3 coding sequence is TGTGCCAGCAGCGGGGACAGGGGGCAGTCCGAGCAGTACTTC. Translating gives CASSGDRGQSEQYF.

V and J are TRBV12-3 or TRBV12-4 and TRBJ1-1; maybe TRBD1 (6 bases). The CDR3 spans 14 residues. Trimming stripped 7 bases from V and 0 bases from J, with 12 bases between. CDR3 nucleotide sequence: TGTGCCAGCACCGAGGACAGCATGAACACTGAAGCTTTCTTT. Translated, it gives CASTEDSMNTEAFF.

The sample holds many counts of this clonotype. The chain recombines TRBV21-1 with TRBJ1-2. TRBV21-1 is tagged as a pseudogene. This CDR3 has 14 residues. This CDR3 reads CASSKEWASGGYTF. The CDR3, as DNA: TGTGCCAGCAGCAAAGAGTGGGCCTCGGGCGGCTACACCTTC.